This T cell receptor (beta chain) was retrieved from a study of blood T cell repertoires in COVID-19 (dated by TCRdb to the early 2020s). About the study as a whole: Collaborator samples came from the United States, Italy and Spain and covered acute and convalescent phases of COVID-19. The material from the prospective study consisted of cDNA or gDNA derived from T cells, B-cell-depleted T cells, or PBMCs. Deeply sampled blood TCRbeta repertoires from subjects exposed to, actively infected with, or recovered from COVID-19 were included in the dataset. The repertoires were released in a freely available public database meant as a resource for research on the immune response to SARS-CoV-2. Samples came from the ongoing ImmuneRACE study (first 160 participants) plus 1,254 subjects from 6 global collaborators. Sample metadata almost always included a de-identified subject ID, COVID-19 status, age in years and sex. Where available, HLA class I and class II types were obtained from metadata supplied by the sample provider rather than from assay-based typing. What the authors observed across the whole study: How much clinical and demographic metadata was included differed by source and by participant, and the metadata was provided uncurated.

About this clone: Its recognized antigen is unknown. No quality values exist for individual bases; no much larger clone is one base distant.

The immunoSEQ Assay, a bias-controlled multiplex PCR, was used to amplify TCRbeta CDR3 regions from genomic DNA. The study's processing was this. The number of nucleated cells in each sample was estimated from the amplification of reference gene primers within the assay. To quantify the absolute abundance of each unique TCRbeta CDR3 rearrangement, sequence reads were collapsed and filtered. Productive Simpson clonality was computed per sample as the square root of Simpson's diversity index over productive rearrangements. The source is immuneACCESS, and TCRdb retained only in-frame sequences with V and J called. Part of the clones is not carried over; for the studies checked, unresolved V genes explain less than half of this, and the remainder is unexplained. For V, J and clone size, that table is used; D and trimming come from the DNA. The sample has roughly 300,000 clones on record, 75% to 95% of them singletons. Clones ranked in the top ten supply 6.5% to 8% of the sample.

One collaborating source in Seattle enrolled patients while the patients were actively infected and followed the patients over time throughout the course of disease. Collaborating institutions collected whole blood in K2EDTA tubes following their own protocols. For TCRbeta analysis, collaborators shipped samples in one of three forms: frozen whole blood, isolated PBMCs, or DNA extracted from either of those sample types. The germline V gene yields SGHAT for CDR1 and FQNNGV for CDR2. Trimming takes 6 bases off V and 4 bases off J; junction bases not matched to a gene: 1. Inclusive of the bounding cysteine and phenylalanine, the CDR3 is 13 residues long. The CDR3 DNA has 39 bases and is translated from base 1.

This TCR was recovered from a woman aged 25 to 45 with COVID-19, enrolled during active disease. The sequence is built from TRBV11-2 and TRBJ2-1; TRBD1 matches 9 bases in the middle. Sequencing was done on a sample of peripheral blood. The CDR3 reads CASRGQGYNEQFF. The bases are TGTGCCAGCAGGGGACAGGGTTACAATGAGCAGTTCTTC.